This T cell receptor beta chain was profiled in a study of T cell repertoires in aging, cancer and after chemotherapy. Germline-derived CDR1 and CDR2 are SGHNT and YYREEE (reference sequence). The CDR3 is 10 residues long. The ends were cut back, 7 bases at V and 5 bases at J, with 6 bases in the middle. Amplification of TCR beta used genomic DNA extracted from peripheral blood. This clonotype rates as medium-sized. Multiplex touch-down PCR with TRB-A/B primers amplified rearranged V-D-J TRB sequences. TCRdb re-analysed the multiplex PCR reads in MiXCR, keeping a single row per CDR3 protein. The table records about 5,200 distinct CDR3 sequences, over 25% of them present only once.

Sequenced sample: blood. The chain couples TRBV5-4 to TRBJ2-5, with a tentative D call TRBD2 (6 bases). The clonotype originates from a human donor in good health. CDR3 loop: CASGGETQYF. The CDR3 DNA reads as TGTGCCAGCGGGGGGGAGACCCAGTACTTC.